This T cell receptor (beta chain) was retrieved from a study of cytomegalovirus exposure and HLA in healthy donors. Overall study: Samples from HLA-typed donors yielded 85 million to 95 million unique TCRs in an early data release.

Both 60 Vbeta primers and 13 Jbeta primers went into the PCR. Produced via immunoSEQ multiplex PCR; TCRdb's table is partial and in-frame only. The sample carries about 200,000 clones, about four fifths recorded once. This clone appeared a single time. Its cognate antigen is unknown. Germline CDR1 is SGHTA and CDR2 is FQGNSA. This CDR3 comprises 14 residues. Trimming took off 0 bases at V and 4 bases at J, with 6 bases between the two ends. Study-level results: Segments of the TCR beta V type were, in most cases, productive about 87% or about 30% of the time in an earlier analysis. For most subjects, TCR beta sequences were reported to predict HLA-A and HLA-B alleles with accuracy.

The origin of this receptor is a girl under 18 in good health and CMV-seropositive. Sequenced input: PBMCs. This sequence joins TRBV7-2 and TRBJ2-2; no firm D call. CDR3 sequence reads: CASSLAIPTGELFF. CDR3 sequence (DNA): TGTGCCAGCAGCTTAGCCATTCCCACCGGGGAGCTGTTTTTT.